The clone carrying this TCR beta chain was recorded a few times. This same CDR3 is encoded by further DNA sequences in the sample. The sample is drawn from a study of blood T cell repertoires in COVID-19. Background on the study: PBMCs, B-cell-depleted T cells, or T cells were the source of the cDNA or gDNA that made up the material.

CDR1 and CDR2 (germline): SGHRS, YFSETQ. There are 14 residues in the CDR3. Trimming cost V 4 bases and J 2 bases, with 9 bases left between them. Original processing methods: By means of reference gene primer amplification, nucleated cell counts were estimated. TCRdb keeps only in-frame clones here, not all; method: immunoSEQ multiplex PCR. The V and J calls and clone size come from that table; D and trimming were worked out from the DNA. The repertoire consists of some 80,000 clones, with approximately 82% occurring once and the leading ten covering around 9%. The sample was peripheral blood. The rearrangement joins TRBV5-1 to TRBJ2-2; the D gene is possibly TRBD1 (6 bases). This clonotype originated in a human donor in a cohort sampled during active COVID-19. The chain's CDR3 is CASSRTVNTGELFF. CDR3 bases: TGCGCCAGCAGCCGGACAGTTAACACCGGGGAGCTGTTTTTT.